This T cell receptor (beta chain) was documented in a study of T cell responses to AZD1222 COVID-19 vaccine. This CDR3 is 14 amino acids long. The germline V gene has CDR1 SNHLY and CDR2 FYNNEI. With V trimmed by 6 bases and J by 4 bases, 2 bases remained unmatched. Profiling relied on immunoSEQ multiplex PCR, and the TCRdb table lists in-frame clones only, not all of them. The sample lists about 110,000 clones, about 86% occurring once. The clonotype comes from an adult in good health. The chain carries TRBV2 and TRBJ2-1; TRBD2 matches 11 bases. Material: peripheral blood, obtained on day 0 of AZD1222 vaccination. In nucleotides, the CDR3 is TGTGCCAGCAGGCGGACTAGCGGGTACAATGAGCAGTTCTTC. It yields the protein CASRRTSGYNEQFF.